The rows below give T cell receptor beta chains drawn from one sample of a study of T cell responses to AZD1222 COVID-19 vaccine. Assay: immunoSEQ multiplex PCR; the TCRdb copy retains only in-frame clones and omits some. Found here are some 150,000 clones, about 90% of them singletons; the top ten hold around 3.5%. Sequences were derived from peripheral blood, sampled 28 days after the second AZD1222 dose. The receptors were gathered from an adult who received the AZD1222 COVID-19 vaccine. Both conserved end residues are part of each CDR3. Each record gives: clone size, D gene, V gene, J gene, CDR3 protein, CDR3 DNA. The D gene is left open where the match is weak. A row's size may be missing; if present it is once, few, many or a size class.

.,.,TRBV20-1,TRBJ2-7,CSGADSYEQYF,TGCAGTGGCGCCGATTCCTACGAGCAGTACTTC
once,.,TRBV13,TRBJ1-1,CASSLRRATEAFF,TGTGCCAGCAGCTTAAGGAGGGCCACTGAAGCTTTCTTT
.,.,TRBV27,TRBJ2-7,CASSFTSPPIEQYF,TGTGCCAGCAGTTTCACCAGTCCCCCTATAGAGCAGTACTTC
.,.,TRBV28,TRBJ2-5,CASRSTAQETQYF,TGTGCCAGCAGGTCGACAGCCCAAGAGACCCAGTACTTC
.,.,TRBV5-5,TRBJ1-1,CASSLNPSREAFF,TGTGCCAGCAGCTTGAATCCATCCCGGGAAGCTTTCTTT
few,.,TRBV7-6,TRBJ1-6,CASSWKNSPLHF,TGTGCCAGCAGCTGGAAGAATTCACCCCTCCACTTT
.,TRBD2,TRBV6-5,TRBJ2-1,CASSYSSGRGYNEQFF,TGTGCCAGCAGTTACTCTAGCGGGAGGGGTTACAATGAGCAGTTCTTC
.,.,TRBV19,TRBJ1-2,CASNPGNLVYGYTF,TGTGCCAGTAACCCAGGGAATTTGGTCTATGGCTACACCTTC
.,.,TRBV7-2,TRBJ2-5,CASSLNREETQYF,TGTGCCAGCAGCTTAAACAGGGAGGAGACCCAGTACTTC
.,.,TRBV18,TRBJ2-5,CASSQNGDSGQETQYF,TGTGCCAGCTCCCAAAACGGGGATAGCGGACAAGAGACCCAGTACTTC
.,TRBD2,TRBV6-5,TRBJ2-7,CASRRTSGFYEQYF,TGTGCCAGCAGACGGACTAGCGGGTTCTACGAGCAGTACTTC
once,.,TRBV28,TRBJ1-4,CASKKSHNEKLFF,TGTGCCAGCAAAAAGTCCCATAATGAAAAACTGTTTTTT
once,.,TRBV18,TRBJ2-7,CASSPGGRGYEQYF,TGTGCCAGCTCACCAGGGGGCAGGGGCTACGAGCAGTACTTC
few,TRBD1,TRBV7-2,TRBJ2-2,CASSPTGSTGELFF,TGTGCCAGCAGCCCGACAGGGAGCACCGGGGAGCTGTTTTTT
.,.,TRBV7-9,TRBJ1-2,CASSPLGGGYTF,TGTGCCAGCAGCCCCCTCGGAGGTGGCTACACCTTC
.,.,TRBV9,TRBJ2-4,CASSYGGAKNIQYF,TGTGCCAGCAGCTACGGCGGGGCCAAAAACATTCAGTACTTC
.,.,TRBV9,TRBJ1-5,CASSGDGLGMPQHF,TGTGCCAGCAGCGGGGACGGGTTGGGAATGCCCCAGCATTTT
.,.,TRBV10-1,TRBJ1-4,CASSSWTEKLFF,TGCGCCAGCAGCAGTTGGACCGAAAAACTGTTTTTT
.,TRBD2,TRBV5-4,TRBJ2-2,CASSFPGGSTGELFF,TGTGCCAGCAGCTTCCCAGGCGGGAGCACCGGGGAGCTGTTTTTT
once,.,TRBV7-2,TRBJ1-4,CASSLQLATNEKLFF,TGTGCCAGCAGCTTACAGCTTGCAACTAATGAAAAACTGTTTTTT
once,.,TRBV28,TRBJ1-3,CASSFRGSGNTIYF,TGTGCCAGCAGTTTCCGGGGGTCTGGAAACACCATATATTTT
.,.,TRBV2,TRBJ2-3,CASSALGFSLDTQYF,TGTGCCAGCAGTGCCTTGGGGTTTTCCCTGGATACGCAGTATTTT
.,.,TRBV9,TRBJ1-2,CASSVTNMGANYGYTF,TGTGCCAGCAGCGTGACTAACATGGGGGCAAACTATGGCTACACCTTC
.,.,TRBV4-3,TRBJ1-1,CASSRRVSAEAFF,TGCGCCAGCAGCCGAAGGGTTTCGGCTGAAGCTTTCTTT
.,.,TRBV6-2/TRBV6-3,TRBJ1-1,CASSYSSEGHTTLNTEAFF,TGTGCCAGCAGTTACTCGTCGGAGGGCCACACGACCTTGAACACTGAAGCTTTCTTT
.,TRBD1,TRBV28,TRBJ2-7,CASSSGGYEQYF,TGTGCCAGCAGTTCAGGGGGCTACGAGCAGTACTTC
.,TRBD1,TRBV28,TRBJ1-5,CASSSYRGLGSNQPQHF,TGTGCCAGCAGTTCTTACAGGGGATTGGGGAGCAATCAGCCCCAGCATTTT